What follows describes a single TCR beta chain. Its antigen is not identified. The protocol was immunoSEQ multiplex PCR, while the TCRdb copy is restricted to in-frame clones and leaves out a portion. The sample records approximately 2.1 million clones, approximately 93% being singletons. Both subsets, CD45RA+ naive and CD45RA-negative memory, were split from the CD4+ cells. The source of the sample is a study of shared clonotypes between healthy human individuals. Study-level background: Three plates each covered CD4 naive and memory; CD8 naive two, CD8 memory one. Points from the study as a whole: Generally, naive subsets came out with larger estimated richness than memory subsets.

The CDR3 contains 14 residues. Germline CDR1 and CDR2: LGHNA and YNFKEQ. V was shortened by 0 bases and J by 6 bases, with 9 bases between the two germline ends. This receptor was obtained from a man aged 18 to 29 in good health. Some clones in this sample may be carry-over from other donors' samples. V is TRBV4-2 and J is TRBJ2-1; the D is unclear. What was sequenced was naive CD4+ T cells from PBMCs. Subset indicated: CD45RA+ positively selected. The CDR3 DNA reads as TGTGCCAGCAGCCAAGATCAGAAACGCAATGAGCAGTTCTTC. The encoded protein is CASSQDQKRNEQFF.